Included here is one T cell receptor beta chain sequence, with context. What the recovered Cohort 3 donors had was two negative PCRs, clearance, or symptom resolution. The sample is drawn from a study of blood T cell repertoires in COVID-19. Across the study: COVID-19 samples from acute and convalescent phases originated in the United States, Italy and Spain.

Germline V gives CDR1 MNHEY, CDR2 SVGAGI. The ends lost 6 bases at V and 8 bases at J; junction bases unmatched: 9. This CDR3 spans 14 amino acids. The assay was immunoSEQ multiplex PCR, and TCRdb's table has in-frame clones only and misses some. This sample has 230,000 or so clones, with about nine tenths found just once. The TCR sequence derives from a young woman who had recovered from COVID-19. The sample consisted of PBMCs or T cells enriched from blood (not recorded which). The chain combines TRBV6-5 with TRBJ2-2; 7 bases match TRBD1. The CDR3 region is CASSTGTDHGELFF. The CDR3 bases are TGTGCCAGCAGCACCGGGACAGACCATGGGGAGCTGTTTTTT.